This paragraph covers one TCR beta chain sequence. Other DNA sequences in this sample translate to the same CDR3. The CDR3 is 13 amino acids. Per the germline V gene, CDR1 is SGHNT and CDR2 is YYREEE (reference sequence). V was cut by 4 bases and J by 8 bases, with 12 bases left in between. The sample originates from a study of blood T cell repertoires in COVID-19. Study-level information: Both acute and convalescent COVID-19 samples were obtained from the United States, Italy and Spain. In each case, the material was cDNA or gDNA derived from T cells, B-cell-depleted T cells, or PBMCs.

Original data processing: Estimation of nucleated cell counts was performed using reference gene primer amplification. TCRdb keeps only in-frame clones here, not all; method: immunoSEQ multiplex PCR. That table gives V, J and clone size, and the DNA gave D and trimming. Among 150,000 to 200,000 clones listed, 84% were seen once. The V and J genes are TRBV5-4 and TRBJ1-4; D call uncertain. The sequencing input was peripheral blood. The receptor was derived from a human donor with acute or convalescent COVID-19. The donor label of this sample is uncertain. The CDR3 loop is CASSLDRGEKLFF. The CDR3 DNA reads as TGTGCCAGCAGCCTCGACCGGGGAGAAAAACTGTTTTTT.